This T cell receptor (beta chain) was identified in a study of CD8 T cells in ankylosing spondylitis. The CDR3 runs 14 residues. Between the trimmed V and J ends, which lost 7 bases and 0 bases, there was a span of 12 bases. TCRdb re-called the 5' RACE reads through MiXCR, storing one row per CDR3 protein. The sample lists hundreds of thousands of distinct CDR3 sequences, roughly a third occurring once. This clonotype was sampled from a male donor with ankylosing spondylitis or in good health (not recorded which). Sample: blood, either unsorted or a sorted T cell fraction (not recorded which). This chain uses TRBV12-3 or TRBV12-4 with TRBJ1-2, with D hard to call. The CDR3 DNA is TGTGCCAGCATCCCTTTTGGGACTAACTATGGCTACACCTTC. Translated, it gives CASIPFGTNYGYTF.